The table lists the clone carrying this T cell receptor beta chain with many counts. These data come from a study of regulatory T cells in long-lasting Graves disease. The CDR3 has 15 amino acids. After removal of 2 bases from V and 1 base from J, the junction contained 4 bases not matched to a gene. Germline V lookup: CDR1 MNHEY, CDR2 SVGEGT. Described time point: newly diagnosed GD, antithyroid drugs for less than 3 months. Extracted RNA from PBMCs served as the source of the TCR library. Investigators prepared the TCR beta libraries by applying iRepertoire HTBI primers and Arm-PCR of CDR3 regions. A single record per CDR3 protein comes from TCRdb applying MiXCR to the multiplex PCR reads. The data show 200,000 to 250,000 distinct CDR3 sequences, with 20% to 25% seen just once and around 14% held by the top ten.

This sequence was found in a female donor with Graves disease. The sample in question was peripheral blood mononuclear cells (PBMCs), obtained at new diagnosis, from a patient treated with antithyroid drugs. The rearrangement links TRBV6-2 or TRBV6-3 to TRBJ2-7, with 8 nucleotides matching TRBD1. Written as DNA, the CDR3 is TGTGCCAGCAGTTACCCTAACAGGGGGTCCTACGAGCAGTACTTC. It codes for CASSYPNRGSYEQYF.